The clone carrying this T cell receptor beta chain was observed a few times. Its target is unknown. The junction had 22 bases not matched to a gene; V was cut back by 3 bases and J by 0 bases. This CDR3 comprises 22 residues. The germline V gene has CDR1 ENHRY and CDR2 SYGVKD. PCR was performed using 60 Vbeta and 13 Jbeta primers. Measured with immunoSEQ multiplex PCR; TCRdb has only the in-frame clones, and not every one. The sample carries over 130,000 clones, roughly 63% recorded once. This specimen comes from a study of cytomegalovirus exposure and HLA in healthy donors. Broader study findings: Highly shared sequence variants in one cluster were likely a sequencing artifact. What TCR beta sequences reportedly achieved was accurate prediction of HLA-A and HLA-B alleles in most subjects. Listed as cytomegalovirus-associated were over 150 TCR beta chains. Immune exposure was documented only through CMV serostatus.

The sequencing sample was made of PBMCs. The chain couples TRBV10-3 to TRBJ2-4; 8 positions agree with TRBD1. The sequence was obtained from a woman in her fifties or sixties in good health and CMV-seropositive. DNA of the CDR3: TGTGCCATCAGTGATTCCCTTATTCGGACAGGGAGAGAGGGGGAAGCCAAAAACATTCAGTACTTC. Translation: CAISDSLIRTGREGEAKNIQYF.